The sequence of this T cell receptor beta chain was determined in a study of T cells in localized non-small cell lung cancer. This clone was seen a single time. Here immunoSEQ multiplex PCR was the method, and the copy in TCRdb shows in-frame clones only, minus some. The sample has about 43,000 clones, about 91% seen once. The sample consisted of PBMCs, taken before any cancer treatment. The receptor was derived from a woman aged 40-70 years with stage II lung adenocarcinoma.

The CDR3 sequence: CASSLGETGELFF. The CDR3, as DNA: TGTGCCAGCAGTTTAGGGGAAACCGGGGAGCTGTTTTTT. V and J are TRBV2 and TRBJ2-2, with TRBD1 as a possible D gene (5 bases). The CDR3 consists of 13 residues. CDR1 and CDR2 (germline): SNHLY, FYNNEI. Between the trimmed V and J ends, which lost 5 bases and 5 bases, there was a span of 9 bases.